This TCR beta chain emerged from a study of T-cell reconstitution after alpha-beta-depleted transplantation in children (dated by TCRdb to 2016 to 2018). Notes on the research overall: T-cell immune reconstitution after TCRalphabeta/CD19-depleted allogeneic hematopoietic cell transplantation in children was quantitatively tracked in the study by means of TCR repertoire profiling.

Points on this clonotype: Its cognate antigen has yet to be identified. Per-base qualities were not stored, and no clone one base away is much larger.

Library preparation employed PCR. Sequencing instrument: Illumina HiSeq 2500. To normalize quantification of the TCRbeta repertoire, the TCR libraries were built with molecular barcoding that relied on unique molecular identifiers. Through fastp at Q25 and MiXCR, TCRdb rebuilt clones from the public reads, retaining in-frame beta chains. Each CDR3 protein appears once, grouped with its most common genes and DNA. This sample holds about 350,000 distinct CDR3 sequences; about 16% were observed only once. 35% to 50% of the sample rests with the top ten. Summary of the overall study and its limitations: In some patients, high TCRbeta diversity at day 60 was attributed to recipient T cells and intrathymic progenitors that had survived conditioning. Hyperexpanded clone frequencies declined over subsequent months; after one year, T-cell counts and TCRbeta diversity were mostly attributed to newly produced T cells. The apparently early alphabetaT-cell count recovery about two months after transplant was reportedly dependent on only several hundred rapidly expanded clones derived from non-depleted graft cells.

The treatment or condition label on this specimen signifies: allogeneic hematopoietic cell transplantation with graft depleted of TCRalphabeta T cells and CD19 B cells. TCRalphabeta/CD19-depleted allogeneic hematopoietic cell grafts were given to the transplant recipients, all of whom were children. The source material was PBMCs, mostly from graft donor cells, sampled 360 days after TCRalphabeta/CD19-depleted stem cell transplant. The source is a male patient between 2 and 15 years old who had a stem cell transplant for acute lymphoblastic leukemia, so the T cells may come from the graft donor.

CDR3 loop: CASSLAVTAYNEQFF. The sequenced DNA: TGTGCCAGCAGCTTGGCTGTGACCGCCTACAATGAGCAGTTCTTC. The rearrangement combines TRBV5-4 with TRBJ2-1, with an unclear D gene assignment. Trimming takes 0 bases from V and 2 bases from J, and the germline ends sit 9 bases apart. The CDR3 spans 15 residues, from the cysteine through the phenylalanine. Only the CDR3 region is kept as DNA, spanning 45 bases read in frame from base 1. The germline V gene encodes CDR1 SGHNT and CDR2 YYREEE (reference sequence).